One sample yielded the 16 T cell receptor beta chains listed below, sequenced in a study of blood T cell repertoires in COVID-19. Data came from immunoSEQ multiplex PCR; TCRdb stores just in-frame clones and leaves some out. The table has over 110,000 clones, more than 65% seen once. The sample consisted of peripheral blood. The receptors here all came from a man in his 60s with active or convalescent COVID-19.

The count of this clone is one. The chain has TRBV7-2 and TRBJ2-1, with 13 bases that match TRBD2. The length of the CDR3 is 16 residues. Trimming at V came to 5 bases and at J to 3 bases, leaving 4 bases not matched to a gene. Looked up from germline, CDR1 is SGHTA and CDR2 is FQGNSA. The CDR3 sequence: CASSTSGGADYNEQFF. The CDR3 nucleotides read TGTGCCAGCAGCACTAGCGGGGGGGCTGACTACAATGAGCAGTTCTTC.

V is TRBV18 and J is TRBJ2-4, with TRBD2 matching 12 bases. V shed 4 bases and J 9 bases; nucleotides not matched to a gene: 10. CDR3 length: 16 residues. Germline V gene sequence: CDR1 KGHSH, CDR2 LQKENI. CDR3 sequence: CASSLSTSGSFVIQYF. For the CDR3, the DNA is TGTGCCAGCTCACTTTCGACTAGCGGGAGTTTCGTCATTCAGTACTTC.

V gene TRBV11-2 combines with J gene TRBJ2-7; tentative D call: TRBD2 (5 bases). The CDR3 loop spans 14 amino acids. V was cut by 2 bases and J by 2 bases, with 10 bases left in between. Germline-derived CDR1 and CDR2 are SGHAT and FQNNGV. CDR3 protein: CASSLSGITYEQYF. CDR3 nucleotides: TGTGCCAGCAGCTTATCCGGGATTACCTACGAGCAGTACTTC.

The chain joins TRBV7-8 to TRBJ1-4; D is perhaps TRBD1 (6 bases). Germline CDR1 and CDR2: SGHVS and FQNEAQ. V dropped 7 bases and J dropped 0 bases, with 12 bases sitting between them. The CDR3 consists of 15 residues. CDR3 coding DNA: TGTGCCAGCACCGGGGGGCAGACAACTAATGAAAAACTGTTTTTT. As protein: CASTGGQTTNEKLFF. The complete variable domain, with remaining parts taken from reference TRBV7-8 and TRBJ1-4, reads GAGVSQSPRYKVAKRGQDVALRCDPISGHVSLFWYQQALGQGPEFLTYFQNEAQLDKSGLPSDRFFAERPEGSVSTLKIQRTQQEDSAVYLCASTGGQTTNEKLFFGSGTQLSVL.

In DNA, the CDR3 is TGTGCCAGCAGCAAAAACAGGAGCTACGAGCAGTACGTC. Its translation is CASSKNRSYEQYV. The genes are TRBV21-1 and TRBJ2-7; TRBD1, the table's D call, was not compared with the DNA. TRBV21-1 is given as a pseudogene. The CDR3 runs to 13 residues.

For the CDR3, the DNA is TGTGCCAGTAGTATACCGGGGGTTGTCGGAAACACCATATATTTT. It encodes CASSIPGVVGNTIYF. The chain links TRBV19 to TRBJ1-3; TRBD1 might be the D (5 bases). The CDR3 spans 15 residues. Germline V gene data show CDR1 as LNHDA and CDR2 as SQIVND (reference sequence). The ends were cut back, 2 bases at V and 4 bases at J, with 12 bases in the middle.

The V call is TRBV7-6, the J call TRBJ1-2; tentative D call: TRBD1 (5 bases). The CDR3 length is 15 residues. Per germline, CDR1 SGHVS and CDR2 FNYEAQ. The germline V and J ends were trimmed by 0 bases and 8 bases, with 16 bases remaining between them. The CDR3 DNA reads TGTGCCAGCAGCTTAGCTGCAGGGAGGGGTAGCGGCTACACCTTC. The encoded protein is CASSLAAGRGSGYTF.

V and J are TRBV2 and TRBJ1-2, with TRBD1 identical over 7 bases. The CDR3 has 12 amino acids. Germline-derived CDR1 and CDR2 are SNHLY and FYNNEI. Losses at the gene ends were 10 bases for V and 4 bases for J; bases not matched to a gene: 6. The CDR3 is CATQGVVYGYTF. The CDR3 nucleotides are TGTGCCACCCAGGGGGTGGTCTATGGCTACACCTTC. Full variable domain (missing parts from reference TRBV2 and TRBJ1-2): EPEVTQTPSHQVTQMGQEVILRCVPISNHLYFYWYRQILGQKVEFLVSFYNNEISEKSEIFDDQFSVERPDGSNFTLKIRSTKLEDSAMYFCATQGVVYGYTFGSGTRLTVV.

The rearrangement links TRBV18 to TRBJ2-3; D is possibly TRBD2 (6 bases). V was cut by 5 bases and J by 14 bases, with 20 bases left in between. Looked up from germline, CDR1 is KGHSH and CDR2 is LQKENI. There are 13 residues in the CDR3. CDR3 DNA sequence: TGTGCCAGCTCATCTTCAGCAGGGAGGAGGGTGTATTTT. Protein sequence: CASSSSAGRRVYF.

The chain joins TRBV5-1 to TRBJ2-7; D gene ambiguous. Germline V CDR1 and CDR2: SGHRS, YFSETQ. The CDR3 extends over 14 amino acids. V shed 4 bases and J shed 7 bases, with 18 bases lying between them. The CDR3 bases are TGCGCCAGCAGCATCGGTCCTCTCGGGTGGGAGCAGTACGTC. Its translation is CASSIGPLGWEQYV.

This clone was counted only a few times. J is TRBJ2-7 and V is TRBV7-9, with TRBD1 identical over 9 bases. CDR3 length: 15 residues. The V gene end was trimmed by 5 bases and the J gene end by 5 bases; junction bases not matched to a gene: 10. Germline-derived CDR1 and CDR2 are SEHNR and FQNEAQ (reference sequence). The CDR3 region has the DNA TGTGCCAGCAGCGAGACCGGGACAGGGTTCAACGAGCAGTACTTC. Translation: CASSETGTGFNEQYF.

The chain employs TRBV6-5 and TRBJ1-1, with a tentative D call TRBD1 (6 bases). Germline V gene sequence: CDR1 MNHEY, CDR2 SVGAGI. CDR3 length: 14 amino acids. Trimming pared 4 bases from V and 5 bases from J, leaving 14 bases between. This CDR3 is CASSSQGQGTEAFF. As DNA, the CDR3 is TGTGCCAGCAGTTCCCAGGGTCAGGGGACTGAAGCTTTCTTT.

The table lists this clone with a count of one. The chain combines TRBV5-4 with TRBJ2-7; TRBD1 is a possible D gene (6 bases). This CDR3 is 12 amino acids long. Germline assignment: CDR1 SGHNT and CDR2 YYREEE (reference sequence). Trimming took off 3 bases at V and 6 bases at J, with 10 bases between the two ends. The CDR3 DNA follows: TGTGCCAGCAGCTATGCAGGGGTCGAGCAGTACGTC. This encodes CASSYAGVEQYV.

This clone has only a few counts. This chain connects TRBV5-1 to TRBJ1-2; D is perhaps TRBD1 (5 bases). The V gene lost 4 bases and the J gene lost 3 bases, with 13 bases spanning the gap. This CDR3 comprises 14 residues. The germline V gene encodes CDR1 SGHRS and CDR2 YFSETQ. This CDR3 reads CASSLQGSDYGYTF. The DNA of the CDR3 is TGCGCCAGCAGCCTTCAGGGAAGCGACTATGGCTACACCTTC.

This clone was recorded only once. This rearrangement joins TRBV9 to TRBJ2-1; TRBD1 is a possible D gene (6 bases). This CDR3 comprises 14 residues. The germline V gene encodes CDR1 SGDLS and CDR2 YYNGEE. The V end lost 4 bases, the J end lost 9 bases, and 17 bases lay between the germline ends. The CDR3 loop is CASSILYGTPEQFF. CDR3 in DNA: TGTGCCAGCAGCATCTTGTACGGGACACCTGAGCAGTTCTTC.

V is TRBV6-5 and J is TRBJ2-7, with D possibly TRBD2 on 5 matching bases. This CDR3 is built from 12 residues. V lost 6 bases, J lost 4 bases, and 10 bases lay in between. Germline values: CDR1 MNHEY, CDR2 SVGAGI. CDR3 coding DNA: TGTGCCAGCAGATTTTCGGGGTACGAGCAGTACTTC. Translation: CASRFSGYEQYF.